One sample yielded the 16 T cell receptor beta chains listed below, sequenced in a study of vaccination effects on CD4 cells after COVID-19. Ahead of sequencing, the ViraFEST assay grew antigen-specific CD4+ T cells using viral peptide pools. Culturing for more than eight days preceded CD4+ T cell isolation. Sequencing used immunoSEQ multiplex PCR; TCRdb keeps in-frame clones, though not all of them. The sample consists of about 14,000 clones, approximately 82% of them appearing once. No antigens are known for them. This sample comprised CD4+ T cells from PBMCs cultured with HCoV-229E spike peptides, obtained before COVID-19 vaccination. The receptors here all came from a human donor who received a COVID-19 vaccine.

J is TRBJ1-2 and V is TRBV4-2, with D uncertain. CDR1 is LGHNA, CDR2 YNFKEQ, per germline. CDR3 length: 17 residues. The germline V and J ends were trimmed by 0 bases and 6 bases, with 20 bases remaining between them. The CDR3 is CASSQDDAPGAVNGYTF. CDR3 sequence (DNA): TGTGCCAGCAGCCAAGACGACGCGCCGGGTGCGGTAAATGGCTACACCTTC.

A remark on this clone: Other DNA sequences of this sample code for an identical CDR3. The gene calls are TRBV15 and TRBJ1-5, with a tentative D call TRBD1 (5 bases). CDR1 and CDR2 (germline): LNHNV, YYDKDF (reference sequence). The V end lost 0 bases, the J end lost 6 bases, and 12 bases lay between the germline ends. The CDR3 covers 15 residues. Here the CDR3 reads CATSRDPGIGQPQHF. The CDR3 coding sequence is TGTGCCACCAGCAGAGATCCAGGGATTGGTCAGCCCCAGCATTTT.

The CDR3 DNA reads as TGTGCCAGCGGACGCGGGACCCACAATGAGCAGTTCTTC. Translating it yields CASGRGTHNEQFF. The genes are TRBV11-3 and TRBJ2-1; weak D call: TRBD2 (6 bases). Trimming left V 8 bases short and J 5 bases short, with 13 bases between. The germline V gene has CDR1 SGHNT and CDR2 YENEEA. The CDR3 is 13 amino acids.

The CDR3 is CASSSMDRAHEQYF. The CDR3 DNA reads TGTGCCAGCAGCTCCATGGACAGGGCCCACGAGCAGTACTTC. The chain carries TRBV7-2 and TRBJ2-7; 8 bases agree with TRBD1. Trimming at V came to 4 bases and at J to 5 bases, leaving 7 bases not matched to a gene. Per the germline V gene, CDR1 is SGHTA and CDR2 is FQGNSA. There are 14 residues in the CDR3.

The genes are TRBV5-1 and TRBJ1-4; D ambiguous. Germline CDR1 is SGHRS and CDR2 is YFSETQ. There are 12 residues in the CDR3. Trimming cost V 5 bases and J 5 bases, with 7 bases left between them. The DNA of the CDR3 is TGCGCCAGCAGTCAACCAAATGAAAAACTGTTTTTT. Translated, it gives CASSQPNEKLFF.

This clone was detected once. The chain employs TRBV27 and TRBJ1-2, with TRBD1 matching over 7 bases. V was pared by 6 bases and J by 0 bases, with 10 bases of the junction left unmatched. Per germline, CDR1 MNHEY and CDR2 SMNVEV (reference sequence). This CDR3 has 16 amino acids. The CDR3 region has the DNA TGTGCCAGCAGCGCAGGGGGGGTGGCCCCTAACTATGGCTACACCTTC. Its translation: CASSAGGVAPNYGYTF.

This clone is a singleton in its sample. The chain joins TRBV28 to TRBJ1-5, with 7 bases that match TRBD1. V was pared by 5 bases and J by 2 bases, with 6 bases of the junction left unmatched. Looked up from germline, CDR1 is MDHEN and CDR2 is SYDVKM. The length of the CDR3 is 15 residues. CDR3 coding DNA: TGTGCCAGCAGTCCCTTGCAGGGGGGCAATCAGCCCCAGCATTTT. Translating gives CASSPLQGGNQPQHF.

V is TRBV10-3 and J is TRBJ2-5; D is perhaps TRBD1 (6 bases). The V gene lost 3 bases and the J gene lost 0 bases, with 8 bases spanning the gap. CDR1 and CDR2 from the germline V gene are ENHRY and SYGVKD. The CDR3 has 14 amino acids. CDR3 coding DNA: TGTGCCATCAGTGAAAGGGGGAACCAAGAGACCCAGTACTTC. This gives the protein CAISERGNQETQYF.

The chain uses TRBV5-1 and TRBJ1-4, with 9 bases that match TRBD1. The germline V gene encodes CDR1 SGHRS and CDR2 YFSETQ. CDR3 length: 15 amino acids. V gave up 0 bases and J gave up 4 bases; unmatched junction bases: 1. CDR3 nucleotide sequence: TGCGCCAGCAGCTTGGGGACAGGGGTTAATGAAAAACTGTTTTTT. Protein product: CASSLGTGVNEKLFF.

This chain's CDR3 is CASSLEGPSYEQYF. CDR3 coding DNA: TGCGCCAGCAGCTTGGAGGGGCCCTCCTACGAGCAGTACTTC. The chain links TRBV5-1 to TRBJ2-7, with D maybe TRBD1 (5 bases). The germline V gene encodes CDR1 SGHRS and CDR2 YFSETQ. V was trimmed by 0 bases and J by 0 bases, leaving 7 bases between them. The CDR3 extends over 14 amino acids.

This chain joins TRBV19 and TRBJ2-1; 12 bases fit TRBD2. CDR3 length equals 19 residues. J gave up 3 bases and V 3 bases, and 12 bases lay outside the gene matches. CDR1 is LNHDA, CDR2 SQIVND, per germline (reference sequence). As DNA, the CDR3 is TGTGCCAGTAGTATGGGTCTAGCGGGGGGGCGAGGTAGCTACAATGAGCAGTTCTTC. Encoded protein: CASSMGLAGGRGSYNEQFF.

The chain is built from TRBV4-1 and TRBJ1-1, with no clear D. This CDR3 spans 13 amino acids. V was cut by 3 bases and J by 4 bases, with 9 bases left in between. CDR1 is MGHRA and CDR2 is YSYEKL in the germline V gene. CDR3: CASSQVRSTEAFF. CDR3 in DNA: TGCGCCAGCAGCCAGGTCAGGAGCACTGAAGCTTTCTTT.

The chain joins TRBV18 to TRBJ1-1; TRBD1 might be the D (5 bases). Trimming took off 4 bases at V and 1 base at J, with 16 bases between the two ends. The CDR3 loop spans 16 amino acids. CDR1 KGHSH and CDR2 LQKENI come from the germline V gene. DNA of the CDR3: TGTGCCAGCTCACAATCCGAACAGGCCTCGAACACTGAAGCTTTCTTT. Protein sequence: CASSQSEQASNTEAFF. Filled out from reference TRBV18 and TRBJ1-1, the complete variable domain reads NAGVMQNPRHLVRRRGQEARLRCSPMKGHSHVYWYRQLPEEGLKFMVYLQKENIIDESGMPKERFSAEFPKEGPSILRIQQVVRGDSAAYFCASSQSEQASNTEAFFGQGTRLTVV.

CDR3 DNA: TGTGCCAGCAGCTTGGCCGGGACAGTATACGAGCAGTACTTC. It is translated as CASSLAGTVYEQYF. The chain uses TRBV7-2 and TRBJ2-7; 7 nucleotides align to TRBD1. The CDR3 spans 14 residues. The trim removed 3 bases at V and 4 bases at J, leaving 6 bases unmatched. Germline V CDR1 and CDR2: SGHTA, FQGNSA.

The chain couples TRBV4-2 to TRBJ1-1; 7 bases map to TRBD1. J lost 1 base, V lost 3 bases, and 5 bases had no gene match. The germline V gene encodes CDR1 LGHNA and CDR2 YNFKEQ. The CDR3 loop spans 15 amino acids. CDR3 protein: CASSHGQATNTEAFF. The CDR3 nucleotides are TGTGCCAGCAGCCATGGACAGGCGACGAACACTGAAGCTTTCTTT.

The V gene is TRBV5-1, the J gene TRBJ1-1; 7 bases align to TRBD1. This CDR3 is 14 amino acids long. Unmatched junction bases numbered 11, after V lost 4 bases and J lost 8 bases. The germline CDR1 and CDR2 sequences are SGHRS and YFSETQ. The CDR3 nucleotides are TGCGCCAGCAGCCTGGGCTCGGGGACAGCAGAAGCTTTCTTT. It encodes CASSLGSGTAEAFF.